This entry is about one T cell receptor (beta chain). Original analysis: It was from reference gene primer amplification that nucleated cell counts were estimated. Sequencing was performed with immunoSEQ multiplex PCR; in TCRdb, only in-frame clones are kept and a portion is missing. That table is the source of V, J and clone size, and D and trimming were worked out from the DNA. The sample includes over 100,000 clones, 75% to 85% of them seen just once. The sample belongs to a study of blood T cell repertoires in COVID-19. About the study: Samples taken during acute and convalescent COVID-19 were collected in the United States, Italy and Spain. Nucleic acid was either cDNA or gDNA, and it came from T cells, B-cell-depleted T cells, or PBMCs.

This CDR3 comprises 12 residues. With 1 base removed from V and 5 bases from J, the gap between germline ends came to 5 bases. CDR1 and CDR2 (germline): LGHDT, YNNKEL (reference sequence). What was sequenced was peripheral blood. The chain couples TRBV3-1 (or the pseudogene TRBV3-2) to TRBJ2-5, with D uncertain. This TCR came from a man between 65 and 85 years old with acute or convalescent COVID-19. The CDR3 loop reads CASSQASETQYF. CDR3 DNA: TGTGCCAGCAGCCAAGCTTCGGAGACCCAGTACTTC.